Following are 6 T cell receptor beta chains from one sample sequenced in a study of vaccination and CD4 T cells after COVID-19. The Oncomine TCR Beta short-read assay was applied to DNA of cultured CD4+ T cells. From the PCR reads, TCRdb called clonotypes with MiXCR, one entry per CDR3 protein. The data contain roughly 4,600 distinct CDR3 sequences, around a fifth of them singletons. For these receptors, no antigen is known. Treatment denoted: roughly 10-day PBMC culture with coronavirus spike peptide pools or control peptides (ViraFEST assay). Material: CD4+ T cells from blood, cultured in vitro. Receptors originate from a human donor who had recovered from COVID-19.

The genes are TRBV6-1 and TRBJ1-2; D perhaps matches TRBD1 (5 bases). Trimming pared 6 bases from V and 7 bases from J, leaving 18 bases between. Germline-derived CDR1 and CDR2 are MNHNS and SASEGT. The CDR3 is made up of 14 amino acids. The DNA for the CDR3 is TGTGCCAGCAGCCAACTTAAACGGGGGACTGGCTACACCTTC. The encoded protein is CASSQLKRGTGYTF.

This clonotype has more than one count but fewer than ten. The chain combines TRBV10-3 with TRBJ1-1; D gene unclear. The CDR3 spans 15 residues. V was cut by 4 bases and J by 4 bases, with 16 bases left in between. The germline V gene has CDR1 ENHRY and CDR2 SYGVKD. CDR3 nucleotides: TGTGCCATCAGTGCTACCACCTCGCGGGGCACTGAAGCTTTCTTT. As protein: CAISATTSRGTEAFF.

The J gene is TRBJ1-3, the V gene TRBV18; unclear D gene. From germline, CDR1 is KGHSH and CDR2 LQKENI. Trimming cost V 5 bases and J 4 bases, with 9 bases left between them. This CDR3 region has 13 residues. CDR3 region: CASSAKSGNTIYF. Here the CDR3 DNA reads TGTGCCAGCTCAGCCAAATCCGGAAACACCATATATTTT.

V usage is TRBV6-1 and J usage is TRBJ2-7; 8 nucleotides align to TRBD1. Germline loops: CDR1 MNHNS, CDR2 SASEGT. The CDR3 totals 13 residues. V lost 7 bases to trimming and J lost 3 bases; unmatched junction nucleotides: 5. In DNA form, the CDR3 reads TGTGCCAGCAAGGGGACAGGCGGCTACGAGCAGTACTTC. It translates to CASKGTGGYEQYF.

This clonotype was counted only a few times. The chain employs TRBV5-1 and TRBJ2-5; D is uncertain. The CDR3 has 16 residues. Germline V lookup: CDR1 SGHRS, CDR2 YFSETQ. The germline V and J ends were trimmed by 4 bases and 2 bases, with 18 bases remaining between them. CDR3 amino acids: CASSPLGGPQQETQYF. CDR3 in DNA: TGCGCCAGCAGCCCTCTTGGTGGTCCCCAGCAAGAGACCCAGTACTTC.

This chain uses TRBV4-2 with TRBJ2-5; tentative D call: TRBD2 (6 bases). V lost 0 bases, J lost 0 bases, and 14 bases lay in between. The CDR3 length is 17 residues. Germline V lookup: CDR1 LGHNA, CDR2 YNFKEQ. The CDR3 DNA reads TGTGCCAGCAGCCAAGATCAGGGAGGTTCGTACCAAGAGACCCAGTACTTC. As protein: CASSQDQGGSYQETQYF.